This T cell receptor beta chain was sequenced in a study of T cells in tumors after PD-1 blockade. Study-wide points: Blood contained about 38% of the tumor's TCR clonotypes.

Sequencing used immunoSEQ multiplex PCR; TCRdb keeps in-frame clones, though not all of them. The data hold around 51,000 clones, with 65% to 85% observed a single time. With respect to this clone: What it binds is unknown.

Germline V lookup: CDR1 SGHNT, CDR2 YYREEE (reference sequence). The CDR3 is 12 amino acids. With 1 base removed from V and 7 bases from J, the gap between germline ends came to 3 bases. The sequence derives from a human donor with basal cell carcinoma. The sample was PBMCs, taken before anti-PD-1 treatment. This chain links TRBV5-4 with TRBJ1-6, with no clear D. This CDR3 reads CASSLTNSPLHF. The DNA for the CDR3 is TGTGCCAGCAGCTTGACGAATTCACCCCTCCACTTT.